The 29 T cell receptor beta chains given below trace back to one sample, sequenced in a study of blood T cell repertoires in COVID-19. This table comes from immunoSEQ multiplex PCR, and its TCRdb copy is limited to in-frame clones, with some not included. The sample gives 45,000 to 55,000 clones, 85% to 90% of which show up once; roughly 10% is in the top ten. Sequencing was carried out using peripheral blood. The origin of the receptors is a man aged 70 or older with active COVID-19.

The chain employs TRBV5-4 and TRBJ2-3; possible D gene TRBD2, 6 bases. The CDR3 covers 15 residues. CDR1 is SGHNT and CDR2 is YYREEE in the germline V gene (reference sequence). Deletions cut 4 bases from V and 4 bases from J, with 16 bases between. CDR3 DNA: TGTGCCAGCAGCGCCCACGGGGGACGCGCAGATACGCAGTATTTT. Protein sequence: CASSAHGGRADTQYF. Supplemented by reference TRBV5-4 and TRBJ2-3, the full variable domain reads ETGVTQSPTHLIKTRGQQVTLRCSSQSGHNTVSWYQQALGQGPQFIFQYYREEENGRGNFPPRFSGLQFPNYSSELNVNALELDDSALYLCASSAHGGRADTQYFGPGTRLTVL.

This clone occurred a few times. This sequence joins TRBV6-5 and TRBJ1-2; unclear D gene. This CDR3 has 11 amino acids. The V gene lost 8 bases and the J gene lost 3 bases, with 7 bases spanning the gap. The germline CDR1 and CDR2 sequences are MNHEY and SVGAGI. The CDR3 DNA reads TGTGCCAGCGGTTTAGACTATGGCTACACCTTC. This gives the protein CASGLDYGYTF.

The chain combines TRBV9 with TRBJ1-6; maybe TRBD1 (5 bases). Trimming cost V 1 base and J 5 bases, with 13 bases left between them. The germline V gene encodes CDR1 SGDLS and CDR2 YYNGEE. The CDR3 loop spans 16 amino acids. The DNA of the CDR3 is TGTGCCAGCAGCGTAAGGGGAGGGCACGATAATTCACCCCTCCACTTT. Its translation is CASSVRGGHDNSPLHF.

V is TRBV5-4 and J is TRBJ2-3; D might be TRBD2 (6 bases). This CDR3 spans 17 amino acids. CDR1 is SGHNT, CDR2 YYREEE, per germline (reference sequence). V lost 5 bases and J lost 3, with 22 bases in between. The CDR3 region is CASRTGLLNVVTDTQYF. In nucleotides, the CDR3 is TGTGCCAGCAGGACGGGACTTTTAAATGTCGTTACAGATACGCAGTATTTT.

The J gene is TRBJ1-3, the V gene TRBV5-4; 11 bases are shared with TRBD1. There are 18 residues in the CDR3. CDR1 SGHNT and CDR2 YYREEE come from the germline V gene (reference sequence). J gave up 3 bases and V 3 bases, and 11 bases lay outside the gene matches. CDR3 sequence reads: CASSWDRGTALVGNTIYF. CDR3 bases: TGTGCCAGCAGCTGGGACAGGGGGACGGCTCTGGTTGGAAACACCATATATTTT.

The chain uses TRBV7-9 and TRBJ2-7; 9 bases line up with TRBD1. Germline CDR1 reads SEHNR; CDR2 reads FQNEAQ (reference sequence). The V gene end was trimmed by 4 bases and the J gene end by 2 bases; junction bases not matched to a gene: 6. The CDR3 loop spans 15 amino acids. DNA for the CDR3: TGTGCCAGCAGCTCGCTAGGGACAGGGACCTACGAGCAGTACTTC. Translating it yields CASSSLGTGTYEQYF. The full variable domain, completed using reference TRBV7-9 and TRBJ2-7, is DTGVSQNPRHKITKRGQNVTFRCDPISEHNRLYWYRQTLGQGPEFLTYFQNEAQLEKSRLLSDRFSAERPKGSFSTLEIQRTEQGDSAMYLCASSSLGTGTYEQYFGPGTRLTVT.

The CDR3 here is CASSLGQGTGGYTF. The CDR3 DNA follows: TGTGCCAGCAGCTTAGGACAGGGGACGGGCGGCTACACCTTC. This chain links TRBV7-8 with TRBJ1-2, with 8 bases identical to TRBD1. J gave up 8 bases and V 1 base, and 6 bases lay outside the gene matches. The CDR3 is made up of 14 amino acids. Germline V gene sequence: CDR1 SGHVS, CDR2 FQNEAQ.

V is TRBV5-6 and J is TRBJ2-3; 8 bases match TRBD2. Unmatched junction bases numbered 3, after V lost 3 bases and J lost 0 bases. This CDR3 comprises 15 residues. The V gene's germline CDR1 is SGHDT and CDR2 YYEEEE. Here the CDR3 DNA reads TGTGCCAGCAGCTCGGGACTAGGAAGCACAGATACGCAGTATTTT. Protein product: CASSSGLGSTDTQYF.

The chain is built from TRBV5-4 and TRBJ2-5, with 8 bases matching TRBD2. The germline gives CDR1 SGHNT, CDR2 YYREEE (reference sequence). Trimming removed 2 bases from V and 5 bases from J; junction bases left unmatched: 8. The CDR3 covers 15 residues. The CDR3 nucleotides are TGTGCCAGCAGCTTCGAGTCTCGGGGGGGGGAGACCCAGTACTTC. This gives the protein CASSFESRGGETQYF.

This chain's CDR3 is CASSPAGQQYNSPLHF. The DNA for the CDR3 is TGTGCCAGCTCACCCGCGGGACAGCAATATAATTCACCCCTCCACTTT. The chain uses TRBV18 and TRBJ1-6; 7 bases are shared with TRBD1. Germline trimming cut 3 bases from V and 4 bases from J; bases unmatched to any gene: 6. Germline V lookup: CDR1 KGHSH, CDR2 LQKENI. The CDR3 runs 16 residues.

This rearrangement joins TRBV15 to TRBJ2-4, with D maybe TRBD1 (5 bases). The CDR3 has 14 amino acids. Germline V CDR1 and CDR2: LNHNV, YYDKDF (reference sequence). V was pared by 5 bases and J by 9 bases, with 17 bases between. CDR3 region: CATSGRAQRGIQYF. The CDR3 bases are TGTGCCACCAGCGGCAGGGCGCAAAGGGGCATTCAGTACTTC.

This chain links TRBV4-3 with TRBJ2-2, with unresolved D. This CDR3 comprises 11 residues. Germline V gives CDR1 LGHNA, CDR2 YSLEER. V was cut by 4 bases and J by 6 bases, with 3 bases left in between. The CDR3 DNA is TGCGCCAGCAGCCGAGCCGGGGAGCTGTTTTTT. This codes for CASSRAGELFF.

This clone appeared a single time. The chain links TRBV15 to TRBJ1-3, with D perhaps matching TRBD1 (6 bases). Germline values: CDR1 LNHNV, CDR2 YYDKDF (reference sequence). The CDR3 spans 18 residues. V was trimmed by 0 bases and J by 0 bases, leaving 15 bases between them. The CDR3 sequence: CATSREGGAWSSGNTIYF. CDR3 in DNA: TGTGCCACCAGCAGAGAGGGGGGGGCGTGGAGCTCTGGAAACACCATATATTTT.

CDR3 sequence (DNA): TGCGCCAGCAGCGATGCTCCGGGACAGGGGAACACTGAAGCTTTCTTT. It yields the protein CASSDAPGQGNTEAFF. This rearrangement joins TRBV5-1 to TRBJ1-1, with 9 positions matching TRBD1. V trimming: 4 bases; J trimming: 1 base; junction bases outside the gene matches: 8. The CDR3 is 16 residues long. Per the germline V gene, CDR1 is SGHRS and CDR2 is YFSETQ.

The rearrangement uses TRBV9 and TRBJ1-5; 12 bases are shared with TRBD1. The CDR3 runs to 14 residues. The V and J ends lost 4 bases and 7 bases, in that order; junction bases with no gene match: 3. Germline CDR1 reads SGDLS; CDR2 reads YYNGEE. The CDR3, as DNA: TGTGCCAGCAGCCGGGGACAGGGGGCGCAGCCCCAGCATTTT. Protein product: CASSRGQGAQPQHF.

The chain joins TRBV3-1 (or the pseudogene TRBV3-2) to TRBJ1-2; D is ambiguous. Trimming took 0 bases from V and 3 from J, leaving 11 bases between them. In germline, CDR1 is LGHDT, CDR2 YNNKEL (reference sequence). The CDR3 consists of 15 residues. The CDR3 nucleotides are TGTGCCAGCAGCCAAGATTACGGGGTTGACTATGGCTACACCTTC. Residues: CASSQDYGVDYGYTF.

V is TRBV7-2 and J is TRBJ2-3, with 10 bases that match TRBD2. The CDR3 is made up of 16 amino acids. Germline V CDR1 and CDR2: SGHTA, FQGNSA. After removal of 2 bases from V and 5 bases from J, the junction contained 7 bases not matched to a gene. CDR3 amino acids: CASSLNVAGGGDTQYF. In DNA, the CDR3 is TGTGCCAGCAGCTTAAATGTAGCGGGGGGCGGAGATACGCAGTATTTT. The full variable domain, its missing parts supplied by reference TRBV7-2 and TRBJ2-3, is GAGVSQSPSNKVTEKGKDVELRCDPISGHTALYWYRQSLGQGLEFLIYFQGNSAPDKSGLPSDRFSAERTGGSVSTLTIQRTQQEDSAVYLCASSLNVAGGGDTQYFGPGTRLTVL.

The chain has TRBV5-1 and TRBJ2-2, with unresolved D. Trimming pared 4 bases from V and 6 bases from J, leaving 10 bases between. In germline, CDR1 is SGHRS, CDR2 YFSETQ. This CDR3 region has 13 residues. This chain's CDR3 is CASSPDWAGELFF. The CDR3 bases are TGCGCCAGCAGCCCCGACTGGGCCGGGGAGCTGTTTTTT.

V and J are TRBV2 and TRBJ1-4; TRBD1 aligns across 8 bases. Germline V lookup: CDR1 SNHLY, CDR2 FYNNEI. After removal of 3 bases from V and 8 bases from J, the junction contained 8 bases not matched to a gene. The CDR3 loop spans 15 amino acids. In DNA form, the CDR3 reads TGTGCCAGCAGTGACCCCAGGGGGCGACGAGAAAAACTGTTTTTT. Translating it yields CASSDPRGRREKLFF.

This chain uses TRBV7-9 with TRBJ1-2; D ambiguous. CDR1 and CDR2 from the germline V gene are SEHNR and FQNEAQ (reference sequence). The CDR3 spans 13 residues. Trimming cost V 1 base and J 13 bases, with 16 bases left between them. The CDR3 sequence: CASSLDGIPRPTF. The DNA for the CDR3 is TGTGCCAGCAGCTTAGACGGGATCCCAAGACCCACCTTC.

V is TRBV9 and J is TRBJ2-3; 7 bases are shared with TRBD1. Germline assignment: CDR1 SGDLS and CDR2 YYNGEE. The junction had 13 bases not matched to a gene; V was cut back by 4 bases and J by 8 bases. The CDR3 runs to 15 residues. CDR3 in DNA: TGTGCCAGCAGCCAGTCCGGACAGGTCCGTGGTACGCAGTATTTT. Its protein is CASSQSGQVRGTQYF.

This chain links TRBV9 with TRBJ2-7; 14 nucleotides align to TRBD2. This CDR3 is built from 18 residues. The germline V gene encodes CDR1 SGDLS and CDR2 YYNGEE. J was trimmed by 4 bases and V by 0 bases; bases with no gene match: 9. The CDR3 DNA sequence: TGTGCCAGCAGCGTAGGACTAGCGGGGGGGCGGCAGGAGTACGAGCAGTACTTC. Translating it yields CASSVGLAGGRQEYEQYF.

The chain links TRBV5-4 to TRBJ2-6; tentative D call: TRBD1 (6 bases). There are 17 residues in the CDR3. CDR1 SGHNT and CDR2 YYREEE come from the germline V gene (reference sequence). Trimming removed 3 bases at V and 1 base at J, with 14 bases between. The DNA of the CDR3 is TGTGCCAGCAGCTCAGGGGTTTTTGGGTCTGGGGCCAACGTCCTGACTTTC. It translates to CASSSGVFGSGANVLTF.

The chain carries TRBV9 and TRBJ2-5, with a weak D call TRBD2 (5 bases). The germline gives CDR1 SGDLS, CDR2 YYNGEE. Trimming shortened V by 0 bases and J by 5 bases, and 11 bases separated the two germline ends. The CDR3 consists of 14 residues. CDR3 bases: TGTGCCAGCAGCGTAGAGGGAGTGACGGAGACCCAGTACTTC. It encodes CASSVEGVTETQYF.

The chain combines TRBV3-1 (or the pseudogene TRBV3-2) with TRBJ1-6; D not certain. V lost 4 bases to trimming and J lost 8 bases, with 9 bases between them. CDR3 size: 13 residues. Germline CDR1 is LGHDT and CDR2 is YNNKEL (reference sequence). In DNA form, the CDR3 reads TGTGCCAGCAGCCCATCCCGGGATTCACCCCTCCACTTT. Its translation: CASSPSRDSPLHF.

Only one count was recorded for this clone. V is TRBV30 and J is TRBJ1-3; D ambiguous. The CDR3 loop spans 20 amino acids. V was cut by 3 bases and J by 0 bases, with 27 bases left in between. Germline lookup yields CDR1 GTSNPN and CDR2 SVGIG (reference sequence). CDR3 sequence reads: CAWREKDFPGSLSSGNTIYF. CDR3 nucleotides: TGTGCCTGGAGGGAAAAGGACTTCCCAGGCTCACTTAGCTCTGGAAACACCATATATTTT.

This sequence joins TRBV5-1 and TRBJ1-5, with TRBD1 identical over 8 bases. Unmatched junction bases numbered 7, after V lost 4 bases and J lost 1 base. The CDR3 spans 16 residues. Germline CDR1 SGHRS, CDR2 YFSETQ. Here the CDR3 DNA reads TGCGCCAGCAGCCCGACAGGGGCGGGAAGCAATCAGCCCCAGCATTTT. It encodes CASSPTGAGSNQPQHF.

The chain links TRBV5-1 to TRBJ1-2; 9 bases are shared with TRBD1. Germline CDR1 is SGHRS and CDR2 is YFSETQ. J gave up 7 bases and V 4 bases, and 14 bases lay outside the gene matches. The CDR3 totals 16 residues. The CDR3 sequence is CASSPGTGQVPGGYTF. As DNA, the CDR3 is TGCGCCAGCAGCCCCGGGACAGGGCAGGTCCCCGGTGGCTACACCTTC.

The chain combines TRBV19 with TRBJ2-7; 9 bases are a match to TRBD1. Germline CDR1 reads LNHDA; CDR2 reads SQIVND (reference sequence). Trimming cost V 4 bases and J 6 bases; bases outside gene matches: 7. The CDR3 has 14 residues. The CDR3 nucleotides are TGTGCCAGTAGTAACCGGGACAGGGCCCTCGAGCAGTACTTC. It specifies CASSNRDRALEQYF. The whole variable domain, remainder taken from reference TRBV19 and TRBJ2-7, is DGGITQSPKYLFRKEGQNVTLSCEQNLNHDAMYWYRQDPGQGLRLIYYSQIVNDFQKGDIAEGYSVSREKKESFPLTVTSAQKNPTAFYLCASSNRDRALEQYFGPGTRLTVT.